The next 5 T cell receptor beta chains were all read from a single sample in a study of CD8+CD57+ T cells in acquired aplastic anemia. Both TCR beta VDJ combination and CDR3 sequence profiling were carried out. Genomic DNA was the template for this profiling. From the reads, TCRdb called clonotypes with MiXCR, one entry per CDR3 protein. The sample consists of just over 400,000 distinct CDR3 sequences, around 72% of them appearing once. Sequenced: sorted CD4+, CD8+, or CD8+CD57+ T cells (not recorded which) from PBMCs. All receptors derive from a human donor in good health, serving as a control.

This clonotype was counted once. The junction and the germline gene differ at one end; a read error may be behind it. The rearrangement links TRBV12-3 or TRBV12-4 to TRBJ2-4, with a tentative D call TRBD1 (7 bases). There are 13 residues in the CDR3. The CDR3 here is CASRQGGNIGQSF. DNA for the CDR3: TGTGCCAGCAGGCAGGGGGGAAATATTGGGCAGTCCTTC.

The chain couples TRBV19 to TRBJ2-1; the match to TRBD2 covers 11 bases. V shed 4 bases and J 2 bases; nucleotides not matched to a gene: 4. CDR1 is LNHDA, CDR2 SQIVND, per germline (reference sequence). The CDR3 contains 16 residues. This chain's CDR3 is CASSRSSGRAYNEQFF. CDR3 DNA: TGTGCCAGTAGTAGGAGTAGCGGGAGGGCCTACAATGAGCAGTTCTTC.

The rearrangement links TRBV7-8 to TRBJ1-2; 8 bases align to TRBD1. Germline trimming cut 5 bases from V and 11 bases from J; bases unmatched to any gene: 16. The CDR3 runs to 15 residues. CDR1 is SGHVS, CDR2 FQNEAQ, per germline. CDR3 bases: TGTGCCAGCAGCCAAGCCGGGACAGGCTACGAGCAGTACACCTTC. Amino acid sequence: CASSQAGTGYEQYTF.

This clonotype was detected ten times or more. The V and J genes are TRBV20-1 and TRBJ1-1, with 9 bases aligning to TRBD1. Germline lookup yields CDR1 DFQATT and CDR2 SNEGSKA (reference sequence). Trimming at V came to 5 bases and at J to 3 bases, leaving 7 bases not matched to a gene. The CDR3 consists of 14 residues. CDR3 loop: CSAGLRDRDTEAFF. The CDR3 DNA is TGCAGTGCTGGACTCCGGGACAGGGACACTGAAGCTTTCTTT.

Of note for this clonotype: No conserved phenylalanine or tryptophan is present at the end of the CDR3, so a read error is the likely explanation. Because the CDR3's place on the DNA is in doubt, the DNA is left out and the CDR3 is given as listed by TCRdb. V is TRBV12-3 or TRBV12-4 and J is TRBJ2-7; the D call of TRBD1 is as the table states it, not checked on the DNA. The CDR3 length equals 16 residues, ends included. The CDR3 spells CASSPRTHPDDYTLGS.